A selection of T cell receptor beta chains follows, all from one sample in a study of T cells in Graves' hyperthyroidism and ophthalmopathy. TCRdb called the multiplex PCR reads again in MiXCR, with one record for every CDR3 protein. The table has hundreds of thousands of distinct CDR3 sequences, about 20% seen once. The sequenced sample was blood. Receptors were obtained from a man in his thirties or forties with Graves' ophthalmopathy. Both conserved end residues are part of each CDR3. The order of the fields is CDR3 length, clone size, V gene, J gene, D gene, CDR3 protein, CDR3 DNA. A D gene is named only where the DNA matches it firmly. Clone size, where shown, is once, few, many, or a class for clones that have expanded.

cdr3_length: 14
clone_size: many
v_call: TRBV9
j_call: TRBJ2-7
d_call: .
cdr3_aa: CASSVDLNSYEQYF
cdr3_nt: TGTGCCAGCAGCGTAGACCTGAACTCCTACGAGCAGTACTTC

cdr3_length: 13
clone_size: few
v_call: TRBV7-7
j_call: TRBJ2-1
d_call: TRBD1
cdr3_aa: CASSPKQGSEQFF
cdr3_nt: TGTGCTAGCAGTCCTAAACAGGGGAGTGAGCAGTTCTTC

cdr3_length: 15
clone_size: many
v_call: TRBV12-3/TRBV12-4
j_call: TRBJ1-5
d_call: .
cdr3_aa: CASRSDSKVNQPQHF
cdr3_nt: TGTGCCAGCAGATCGGACAGTAAAGTCAATCAGCCCCAGCATTTT

cdr3_length: 16
clone_size: many
v_call: TRBV7-8
j_call: TRBJ2-1
d_call: TRBD2
cdr3_aa: CASSATSGMIYNEQFF
cdr3_nt: TGTGCCAGCAGCGCGACTAGCGGGATGATCTACAATGAGCAGTTCTTC

cdr3_length: 16
clone_size: .
v_call: TRBV19
j_call: TRBJ2-1
d_call: TRBD1
cdr3_aa: CASSIVGTGRFDEQFF
cdr3_nt: TGTGCCAGTAGTATAGTGGGGACAGGGAGATTCGATGAGCAGTTCTTC

cdr3_length: 18
clone_size: .
v_call: TRBV9
j_call: TRBJ2-1
d_call: TRBD2
cdr3_aa: CASSVAPLAGDEGEGQFF
cdr3_nt: TGTGCCAGCAGCGTAGCCCCCTTAGCGGGAGACGAGGGCGAGGGGCAGTTCTTC

cdr3_length: 14
clone_size: .
v_call: TRBV4-1
j_call: TRBJ2-7
d_call: TRBD2
cdr3_aa: CASSGLAGSVEQYF
cdr3_nt: TGCGCCAGCAGCGGACTAGCGGGGTCTGTAGAGCAGTACTTC

cdr3_length: 16
clone_size: few
v_call: TRBV20-1
j_call: TRBJ2-7
d_call: TRBD2
cdr3_aa: CSASSLAGVTDYEQYF
cdr3_nt: TGCAGTGCTAGTAGCCTAGCGGGAGTTACAGACTACGAGCAGTACTTC

cdr3_length: 17
clone_size: .
v_call: TRBV5-1
j_call: TRBJ2-4
d_call: TRBD1
cdr3_aa: CASSYGTGIGAKNIQYF
cdr3_nt: TGCGCCAGCAGCTACGGGACAGGGATAGGAGCCAAAAACATTCAGTACTTC

cdr3_length: 13
clone_size: .
v_call: TRBV10-1
j_call: TRBJ2-1
d_call: .
cdr3_aa: CASSESTMGEQFF
cdr3_nt: TGCGCCAGCAGTGAGTCGACTATGGGTGAGCAGTTCTTC

cdr3_length: 15
clone_size: .
v_call: TRBV28
j_call: TRBJ1-2
d_call: .
cdr3_aa: CASSPPGGLTYGYTF
cdr3_nt: TGTGCCAGCAGTCCACCTGGCGGTTTGACCTATGGCTACACCTTC

cdr3_length: 15
clone_size: few
v_call: TRBV28
j_call: TRBJ2-7
d_call: .
cdr3_aa: CASSSPGQRLREQYF
cdr3_nt: TGTGCCAGCAGTTCCCCCGGACAACGTCTACGCGAGCAGTACTTC

cdr3_length: 13
clone_size: many
v_call: TRBV12-3/TRBV12-4
j_call: TRBJ1-1
d_call: .
cdr3_aa: CASRLTGNTEAFF
cdr3_nt: TGTGCCAGCAGGCTAACAGGGAACACTGAAGCTTTCTTT

cdr3_length: 15
clone_size: few
v_call: TRBV29-1
j_call: TRBJ2-7
d_call: .
cdr3_aa: CSVEFGQESPYEQYF
cdr3_nt: TGCAGCGTTGAATTCGGGCAGGAAAGCCCCTACGAGCAGTACTTC

cdr3_length: 14
clone_size: .
v_call: TRBV7-8
j_call: TRBJ1-1
d_call: .
cdr3_aa: CASSKTVVNTEAFF
cdr3_nt: TGTGCCAGCAGCAAGACAGTTGTGAACACTGAAGCTTTCTTT

cdr3_length: 15
clone_size: .
v_call: TRBV20-1
j_call: TRBJ2-1
d_call: TRBD2
cdr3_aa: CSARSREGISNEQFF
cdr3_nt: TGCAGTGCTAGAAGCCGGGAGGGTATTTCCAATGAGCAGTTCTTC

cdr3_length: 16
clone_size: once
v_call: TRBV4-1
j_call: TRBJ1-1
d_call: .
cdr3_aa: CASSPLMGIEGTEAFF
cdr3_nt: TGCGCCAGCAGCCCCCTCATGGGGATAGAGGGCACTGAAGCTTTCTTT

cdr3_length: 18
clone_size: .
v_call: TRBV28
j_call: TRBJ2-1
d_call: TRBD2
cdr3_aa: CASSSHGGAGGPRNEQFF
cdr3_nt: TGTGCCAGCAGTTCACATGGGGGCGCGGGAGGGCCTAGGAATGAGCAGTTCTTC

cdr3_length: 17
clone_size: once
v_call: TRBV7-2
j_call: TRBJ2-1
d_call: .
cdr3_aa: CASSLAGGGDAYNEQFF
cdr3_nt: TGTGCCAGCAGCTTAGCGGGTGGGGGCGACGCGTACAATGAGCAGTTCTTC

cdr3_length: 14
clone_size: .
v_call: TRBV10-3
j_call: TRBJ1-5
d_call: .
cdr3_aa: CAISESGQNQPQHF
cdr3_nt: TGTGCCATCAGTGAGTCAGGACAAAATCAGCCCCAGCATTTT

cdr3_length: 16
clone_size: many
v_call: TRBV5-1
j_call: TRBJ2-2
d_call: TRBD1
cdr3_aa: CASSLEGQGSTGELFF
cdr3_nt: TGCGCCAGCAGCTTGGAGGGACAGGGGAGCACCGGGGAGCTGTTTTTT

cdr3_length: 15
clone_size: once
v_call: TRBV5-4
j_call: TRBJ2-7
d_call: TRBD2
cdr3_aa: CASSSQSGLNYEQYF
cdr3_nt: TGTGCCAGCAGCTCTCAATCGGGACTAAACTACGAGCAGTACTTC

cdr3_length: 11
clone_size: many
v_call: TRBV28
j_call: TRBJ1-1
d_call: .
cdr3_aa: CASIIEAEAFF
cdr3_nt: TGTGCCAGCATCATAGAAGCTGAAGCTTTCTTT

cdr3_length: 14
clone_size: many
v_call: TRBV5-1
j_call: TRBJ1-1
d_call: .
cdr3_aa: CASSLARANTEAFF
cdr3_nt: TGCGCCAGCAGCTTGGCACGGGCCAACACTGAAGCTTTCTTT

cdr3_length: 13
clone_size: .
v_call: TRBV7-9
j_call: TRBJ1-2
d_call: .
cdr3_aa: CASSLESVHGYTF
cdr3_nt: TGTGCCAGCAGCTTAGAGTCAGTTCATGGCTACACCTTC

cdr3_length: 15
clone_size: many
v_call: TRBV6-5
j_call: TRBJ1-1
d_call: .
cdr3_aa: CASSYRFTENTEAFF
cdr3_nt: TGTGCCAGCAGTTACCGTTTCACAGAGAACACTGAAGCTTTCTTT

cdr3_length: 13
clone_size: few
v_call: TRBV30
j_call: TRBJ2-1
d_call: .
cdr3_aa: CAWGEGADNEQFF
cdr3_nt: TGTGCCTGGGGGGAGGGGGCGGACAATGAGCAGTTCTTC

cdr3_length: 20
clone_size: .
v_call: TRBV3-1
j_call: TRBJ2-1
d_call: TRBD2
cdr3_aa: CASSQGPGLAGRLAYNEQFF
cdr3_nt: TGTGCCAGCAGCCAAGGCCCGGGACTAGCGGGAAGGTTGGCTTACAATGAGCAGTTCTTC

cdr3_length: 15
clone_size: .
v_call: TRBV28
j_call: TRBJ2-4
d_call: TRBD1
cdr3_aa: CASSFTGTGGNIQYF
cdr3_nt: TGTGCCAGCAGTTTCACAGGGACAGGGGGCAACATTCAGTACTTC

cdr3_length: 12
clone_size: .
v_call: TRBV20-1
j_call: TRBJ1-4
d_call: .
cdr3_aa: CSAYGGNEKLFF
cdr3_nt: TGCAGTGCTTACGGGGGGAATGAAAAACTGTTTTTT

cdr3_length: 15
clone_size: many
v_call: TRBV2
j_call: TRBJ2-3
d_call: .
cdr3_aa: CASSSLWDSTDTQYF
cdr3_nt: TGTGCCAGCAGTTCTCTATGGGATAGCACAGATACGCAGTATTTT

cdr3_length: 15
clone_size: few
v_call: TRBV7-9
j_call: TRBJ2-3
d_call: .
cdr3_aa: CASSLGLANTDTQYF
cdr3_nt: TGTGCCAGCAGCTTAGGGTTGGCCAACACAGATACGCAGTATTTT

cdr3_length: 13
clone_size: many
v_call: TRBV11-2
j_call: TRBJ2-1
d_call: .
cdr3_aa: CASSSSVLNEQFF
cdr3_nt: TGTGCCAGCAGCTCCTCCGTCCTGAATGAGCAGTTCTTC

cdr3_length: 14
clone_size: .
v_call: TRBV11-2
j_call: TRBJ2-7
d_call: .
cdr3_aa: CASSLGWGGYEQYF
cdr3_nt: TGTGCCAGCAGCTTAGGGTGGGGAGGATACGAGCAGTACTTC

cdr3_length: 15
clone_size: many
v_call: TRBV6-1
j_call: TRBJ1-1
d_call: .
cdr3_aa: CATWGGNSLSAEAFF
cdr3_nt: TGTGCCACCTGGGGGGGAAACAGTCTGAGCGCTGAAGCTTTCTTT

cdr3_length: 16
clone_size: many
v_call: TRBV12-3/TRBV12-4
j_call: TRBJ1-1
d_call: .
cdr3_aa: CASSLPTALMNTEAFF
cdr3_nt: TGTGCCAGCAGTTTGCCGACAGCTCTAATGAACACTGAAGCTTTCTTT

cdr3_length: 17
clone_size: .
v_call: TRBV9
j_call: TRBJ2-7
d_call: TRBD2
cdr3_aa: CASSVVLAGDHSYEQYF
cdr3_nt: TGTGCCAGCAGCGTAGTACTAGCGGGAGACCACTCCTACGAGCAGTACTTC

cdr3_length: 13
clone_size: many
v_call: TRBV2
j_call: TRBJ1-5
d_call: .
cdr3_aa: CASGGYSNQPQHF
cdr3_nt: TGTGCCAGCGGGGGGTATAGCAATCAGCCCCAGCATTTT

cdr3_length: 20
clone_size: few
v_call: TRBV11-3
j_call: TRBJ1-5
d_call: TRBD1
cdr3_aa: CASREIWTGAVFEGNQPQHF
cdr3_nt: TGTGCCAGCAGGGAAATATGGACAGGGGCCGTCTTCGAAGGTAATCAGCCCCAGCATTTT

cdr3_length: 12
clone_size: .
v_call: TRBV19
j_call: TRBJ1-2
d_call: .
cdr3_aa: CASSIEESRYTF
cdr3_nt: TGTGCCAGTAGTATAGAAGAGTCGCGCTACACCTTC

cdr3_length: 16
clone_size: few
v_call: TRBV7-9
j_call: TRBJ2-1
d_call: .
cdr3_aa: CASSPAGGIGNNEQFF
cdr3_nt: TGTGCCAGCAGCCCGGCAGGGGGGATTGGCAACAATGAGCAGTTCTTC

cdr3_length: 14
clone_size: few
v_call: TRBV5-1
j_call: TRBJ1-4
d_call: TRBD1
cdr3_aa: CASSLGTENEKLFF
cdr3_nt: TGCGCCAGCAGCCTCGGGACAGAGAATGAAAAACTGTTTTTT

cdr3_length: 13
clone_size: many
v_call: TRBV7-2
j_call: TRBJ1-5
d_call: .
cdr3_aa: CASSLGGEGPQHF
cdr3_nt: TGTGCCAGCAGCTTAGGTGGAGAGGGGCCCCAGCATTTT

cdr3_length: 15
clone_size: few
v_call: TRBV28
j_call: TRBJ2-7
d_call: .
cdr3_aa: CASSSRGFPPYEQYF
cdr3_nt: TGTGCCAGCAGTTCTCGGGGATTTCCTCCGTACGAGCAGTACTTC

cdr3_length: 14
clone_size: few
v_call: TRBV28
j_call: TRBJ1-3
d_call: .
cdr3_aa: CATHSGNSGNTIYF
cdr3_nt: TGTGCCACCCATTCAGGGAACTCTGGAAACACCATATATTTT